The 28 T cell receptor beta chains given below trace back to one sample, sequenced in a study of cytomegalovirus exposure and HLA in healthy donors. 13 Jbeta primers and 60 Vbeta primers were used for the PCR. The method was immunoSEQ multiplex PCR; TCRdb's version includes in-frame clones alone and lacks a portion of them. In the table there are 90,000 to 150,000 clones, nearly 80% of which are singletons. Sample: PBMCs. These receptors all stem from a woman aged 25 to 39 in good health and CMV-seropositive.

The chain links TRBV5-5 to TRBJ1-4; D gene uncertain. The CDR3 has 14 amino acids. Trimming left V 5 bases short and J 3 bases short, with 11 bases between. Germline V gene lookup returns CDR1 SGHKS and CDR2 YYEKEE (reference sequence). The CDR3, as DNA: TGTGCCAGCAGTGGGAGCATAGCTAATGAAAAACTGTTTTTT. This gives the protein CASSGSIANEKLFF.

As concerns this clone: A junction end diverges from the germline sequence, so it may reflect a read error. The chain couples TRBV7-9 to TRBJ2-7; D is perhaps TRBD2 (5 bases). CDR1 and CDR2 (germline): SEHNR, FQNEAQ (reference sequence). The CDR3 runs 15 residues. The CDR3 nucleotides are TGTTCCAGCAGCTTACTGGACTTGGACTCCTACGAGCAGTACTTC. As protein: CSSSLLDLDSYEQYF.

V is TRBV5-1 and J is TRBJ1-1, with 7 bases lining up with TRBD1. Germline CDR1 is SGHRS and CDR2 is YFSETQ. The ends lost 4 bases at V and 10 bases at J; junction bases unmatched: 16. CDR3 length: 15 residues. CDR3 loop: CASSVGQVLSKIAFF. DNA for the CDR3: TGCGCCAGCAGCGTCGGACAGGTCCTCTCCAAAATAGCTTTCTTT.

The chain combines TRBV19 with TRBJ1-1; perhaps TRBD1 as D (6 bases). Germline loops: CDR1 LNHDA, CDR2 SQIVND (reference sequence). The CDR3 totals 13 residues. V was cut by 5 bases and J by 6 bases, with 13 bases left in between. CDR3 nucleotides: TGTGCCAGTAGTGTGGGGGGGCAGGCTGAAGCTTTCTTT. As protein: CASSVGGQAEAFF.

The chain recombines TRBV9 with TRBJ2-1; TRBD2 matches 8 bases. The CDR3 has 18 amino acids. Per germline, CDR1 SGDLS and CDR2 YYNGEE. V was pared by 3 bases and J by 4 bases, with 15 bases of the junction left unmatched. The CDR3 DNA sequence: TGTGCCAGCAGCGCGCGTCCTACTCGGGGGGGCAATTACAATGAGCAGTTCTTC. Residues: CASSARPTRGGNYNEQFF.

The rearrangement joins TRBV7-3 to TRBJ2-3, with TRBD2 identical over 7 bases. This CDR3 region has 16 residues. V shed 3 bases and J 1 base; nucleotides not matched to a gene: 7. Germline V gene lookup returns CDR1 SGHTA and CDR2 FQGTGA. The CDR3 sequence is CASSLGLSFGTDTQYF. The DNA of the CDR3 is TGTGCCAGCAGCTTGGGACTATCCTTCGGCACAGATACGCAGTATTTT.

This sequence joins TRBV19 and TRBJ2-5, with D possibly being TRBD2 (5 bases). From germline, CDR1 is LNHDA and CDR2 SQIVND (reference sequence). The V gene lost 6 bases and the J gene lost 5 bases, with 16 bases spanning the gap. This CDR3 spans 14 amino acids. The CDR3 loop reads CASRLRGAEETQYF. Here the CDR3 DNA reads TGTGCCAGTAGACTTCGGGGAGCGGAGGAGACCCAGTACTTC.

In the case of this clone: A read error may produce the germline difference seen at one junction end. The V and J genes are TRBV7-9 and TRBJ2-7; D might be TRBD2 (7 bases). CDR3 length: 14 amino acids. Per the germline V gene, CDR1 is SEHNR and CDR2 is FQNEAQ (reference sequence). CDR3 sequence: CSSSPGGLTYEQYF. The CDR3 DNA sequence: TGTTCCAGCAGCCCCGGGGGGCTAACCTACGAGCAGTACTTC.

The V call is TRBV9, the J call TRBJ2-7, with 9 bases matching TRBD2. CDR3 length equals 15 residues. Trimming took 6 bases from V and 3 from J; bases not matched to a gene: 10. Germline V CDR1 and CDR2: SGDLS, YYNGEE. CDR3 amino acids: CASNEQGTSFYEQYF. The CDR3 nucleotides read TGTGCCAGCAACGAGCAGGGGACTAGCTTCTACGAGCAGTACTTC.

The CDR3 reads CASSQLWADEKLFF. CDR3 nucleotides: TGTGCCAGCAGCCAACTCTGGGCCGATGAAAAACTGTTTTTT. The chain combines TRBV7-2 with TRBJ1-4; D remains unclear. V lost 5 bases, J lost 6 bases, and 13 bases lay in between. From germline, CDR1 is SGHTA and CDR2 FQGNSA. The CDR3 is 14 amino acids.

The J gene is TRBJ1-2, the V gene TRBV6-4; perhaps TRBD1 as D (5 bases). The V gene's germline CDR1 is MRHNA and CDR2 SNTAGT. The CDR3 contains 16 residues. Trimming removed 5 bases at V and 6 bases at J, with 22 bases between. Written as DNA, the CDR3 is TGTGCCAGCAGTCGGGCCCCACAGGACCCTCTTCATGGCTACACCTTC. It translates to CASSRAPQDPLHGYTF.

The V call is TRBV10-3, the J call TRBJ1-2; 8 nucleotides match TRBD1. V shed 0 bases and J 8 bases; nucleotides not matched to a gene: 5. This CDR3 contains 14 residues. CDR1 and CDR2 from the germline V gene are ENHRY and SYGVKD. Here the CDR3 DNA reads TGTGCCATCAGTGAGTCGACAGGGGCTATAGGCTACACCTTC. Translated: CAISESTGAIGYTF.

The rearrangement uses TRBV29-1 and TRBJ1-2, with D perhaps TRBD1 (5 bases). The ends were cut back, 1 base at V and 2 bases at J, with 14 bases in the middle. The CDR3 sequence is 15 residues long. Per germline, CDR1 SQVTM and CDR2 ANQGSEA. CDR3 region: CSVEAGERANYGYTF. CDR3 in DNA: TGCAGCGTTGAAGCGGGGGAGAGGGCGAACTATGGCTACACCTTC.

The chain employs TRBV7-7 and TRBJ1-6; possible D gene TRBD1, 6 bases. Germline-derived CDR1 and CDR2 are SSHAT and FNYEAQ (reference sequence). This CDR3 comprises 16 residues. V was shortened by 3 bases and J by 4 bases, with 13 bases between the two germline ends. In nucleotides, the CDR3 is TGTGCCAGCAGCTTTCAGCCGGGACAATATAATTCACCCCTCCACTTT. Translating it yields CASSFQPGQYNSPLHF.

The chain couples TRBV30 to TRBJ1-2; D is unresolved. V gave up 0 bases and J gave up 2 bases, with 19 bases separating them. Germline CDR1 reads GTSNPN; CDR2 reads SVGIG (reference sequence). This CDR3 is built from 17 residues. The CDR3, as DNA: TGTGCCTGGAGTGTCTTACCGGAACAGCGGAAAAACTATGGCTACACCTTC. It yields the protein CAWSVLPEQRKNYGYTF. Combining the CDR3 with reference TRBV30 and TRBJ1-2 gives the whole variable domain SQTIHQWPATLVQPVGSPLSLECTVEGTSNPNLYWYRQAAGRGLQLLFYSVGIGQISSEVPQNLSASRPQDRQFILSSKKLLLSDSGFYLCAWSVLPEQRKNYGYTFGSGTRLTVV.

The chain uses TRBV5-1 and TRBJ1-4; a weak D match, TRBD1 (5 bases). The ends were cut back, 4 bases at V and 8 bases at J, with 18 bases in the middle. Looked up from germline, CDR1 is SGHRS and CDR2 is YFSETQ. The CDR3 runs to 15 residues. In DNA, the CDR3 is TGCGCCAGCAGCCCCGGGCCAGGGTTGGGAGAAAAACTGTTTTTT. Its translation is CASSPGPGLGEKLFF.

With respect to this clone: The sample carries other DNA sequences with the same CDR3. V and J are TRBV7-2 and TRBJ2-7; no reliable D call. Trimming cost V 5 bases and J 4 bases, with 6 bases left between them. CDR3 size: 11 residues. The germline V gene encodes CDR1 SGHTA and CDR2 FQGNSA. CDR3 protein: CASSPGYEQYF. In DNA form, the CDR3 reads TGTGCCAGCAGCCCGGGTTACGAGCAGTACTTC.

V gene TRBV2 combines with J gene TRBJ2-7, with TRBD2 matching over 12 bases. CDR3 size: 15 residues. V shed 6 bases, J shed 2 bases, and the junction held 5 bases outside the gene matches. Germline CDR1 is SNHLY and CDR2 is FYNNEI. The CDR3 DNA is TGTGCCAGCAGAACCGGGACTAGCGGGCCCTACGAGCAGTACTTC. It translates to CASRTGTSGPYEQYF. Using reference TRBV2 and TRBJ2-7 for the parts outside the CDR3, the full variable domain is EPEVTQTPSHQVTQMGQEVILRCVPISNHLYFYWYRQILGQKVEFLVSFYNNEISEKSEIFDDQFSVERPDGSNFTLKIRSTKLEDSAMYFCASRTGTSGPYEQYFGPGTRLTVT.

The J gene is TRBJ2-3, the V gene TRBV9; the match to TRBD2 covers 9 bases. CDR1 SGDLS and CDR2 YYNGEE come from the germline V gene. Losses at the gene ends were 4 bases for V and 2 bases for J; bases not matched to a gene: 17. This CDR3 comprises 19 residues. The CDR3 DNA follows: TGTGCCAGCAGCTTCCGACTAAGAGGGTTAGCGGGGGACACAGATACGCAGTATTTT. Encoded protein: CASSFRLRGLAGDTDTQYF.

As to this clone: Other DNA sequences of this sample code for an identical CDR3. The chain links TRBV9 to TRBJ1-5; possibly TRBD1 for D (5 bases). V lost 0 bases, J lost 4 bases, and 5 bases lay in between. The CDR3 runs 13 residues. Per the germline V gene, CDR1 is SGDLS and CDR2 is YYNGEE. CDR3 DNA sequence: TGTGCCAGCAGCGTAGCAGGGAATCAGCCCCAGCATTTT. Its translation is CASSVAGNQPQHF. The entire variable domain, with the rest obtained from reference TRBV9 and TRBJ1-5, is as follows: DSGVTQTPKHLITATGQRVTLRCSPRSGDLSVYWYQQSLDQGLQFLIQYYNGEERAKGNILERFSAQQFPDLHSELNLSSLELGDSALYFCASSVAGNQPQHFGDGTRLSIL.

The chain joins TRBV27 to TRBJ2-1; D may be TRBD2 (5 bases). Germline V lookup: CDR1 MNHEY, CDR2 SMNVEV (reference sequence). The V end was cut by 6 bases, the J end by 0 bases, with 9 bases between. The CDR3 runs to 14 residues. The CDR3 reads CASSRSVSYNEQFF. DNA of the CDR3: TGTGCCAGCAGCCGTAGCGTCTCCTACAATGAGCAGTTCTTC.

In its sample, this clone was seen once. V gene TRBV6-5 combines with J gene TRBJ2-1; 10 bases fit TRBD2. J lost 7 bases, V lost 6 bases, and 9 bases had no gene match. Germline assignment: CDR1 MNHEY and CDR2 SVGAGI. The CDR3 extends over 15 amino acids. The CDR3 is CASSQAGGSVNEQFF. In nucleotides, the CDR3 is TGTGCCAGCAGCCAAGCGGGGGGGAGTGTTAATGAGCAGTTCTTC.

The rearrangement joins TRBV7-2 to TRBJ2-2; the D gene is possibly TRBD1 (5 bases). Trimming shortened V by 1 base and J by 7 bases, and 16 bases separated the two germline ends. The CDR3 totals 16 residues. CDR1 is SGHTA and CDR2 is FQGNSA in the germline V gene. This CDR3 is CASSLDPWGAGGELFF. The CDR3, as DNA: TGTGCCAGCAGCTTAGATCCCTGGGGCGCTGGCGGGGAGCTGTTTTTT.

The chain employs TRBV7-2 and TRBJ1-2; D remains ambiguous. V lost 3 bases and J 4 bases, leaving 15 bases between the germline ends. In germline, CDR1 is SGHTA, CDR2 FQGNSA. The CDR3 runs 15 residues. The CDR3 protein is CASSFGGSSIYGYTF. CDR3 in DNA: TGTGCCAGCAGCTTCGGCGGGAGCAGTATCTATGGCTACACCTTC.

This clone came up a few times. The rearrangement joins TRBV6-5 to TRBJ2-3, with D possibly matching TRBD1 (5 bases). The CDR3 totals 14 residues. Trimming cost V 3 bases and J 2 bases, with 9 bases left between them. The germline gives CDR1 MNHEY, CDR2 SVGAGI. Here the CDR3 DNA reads TGTGCCAGCAGTTATATAGGGGTCACAGATACGCAGTATTTT. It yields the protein CASSYIGVTDTQYF.

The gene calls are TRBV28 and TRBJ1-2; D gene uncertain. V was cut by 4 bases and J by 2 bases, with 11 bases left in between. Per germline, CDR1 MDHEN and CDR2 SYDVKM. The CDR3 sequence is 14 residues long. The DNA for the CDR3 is TGTGCCAGCAGTTCTGGCGGGGAAAACTATGGCTACACCTTC. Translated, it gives CASSSGGENYGYTF.

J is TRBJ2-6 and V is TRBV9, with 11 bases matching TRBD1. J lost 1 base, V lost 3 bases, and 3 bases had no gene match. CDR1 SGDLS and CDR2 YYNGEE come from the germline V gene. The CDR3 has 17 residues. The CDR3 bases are TGTGCCAGCAGCGGGACAGGGGGCGGGTCTGGGGCCAACGTCCTGACTTTC. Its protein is CASSGTGGGSGANVLTF.

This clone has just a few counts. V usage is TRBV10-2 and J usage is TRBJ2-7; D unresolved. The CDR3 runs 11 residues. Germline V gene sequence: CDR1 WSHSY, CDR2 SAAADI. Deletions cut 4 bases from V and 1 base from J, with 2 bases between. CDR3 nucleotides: TGCGCCAGCAGTGTATCCTACGAGCAGTACTTC. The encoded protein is CASSVSYEQYF.